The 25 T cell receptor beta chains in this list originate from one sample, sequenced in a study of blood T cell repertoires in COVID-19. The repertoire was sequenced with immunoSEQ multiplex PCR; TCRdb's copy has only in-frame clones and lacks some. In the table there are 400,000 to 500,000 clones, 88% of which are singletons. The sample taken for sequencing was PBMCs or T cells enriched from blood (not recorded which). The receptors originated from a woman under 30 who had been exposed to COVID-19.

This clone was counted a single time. DNA for the CDR3: TGTGCCAGTAGTCCCCGGACTAGCGGCTACAATGAGCAGTTCTTC. Its translation is CASSPRTSGYNEQFF. V usage is TRBV19 and J usage is TRBJ2-1; 10 nucleotides match TRBD2. The ends lost 5 bases at V and 3 bases at J; junction bases unmatched: 4. The germline CDR1 and CDR2 sequences are LNHDA and SQIVND (reference sequence). The CDR3 covers 15 residues.

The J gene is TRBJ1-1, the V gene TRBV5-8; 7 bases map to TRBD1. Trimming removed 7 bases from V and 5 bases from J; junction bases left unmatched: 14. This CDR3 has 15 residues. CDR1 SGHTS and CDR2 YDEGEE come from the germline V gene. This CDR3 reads CASFTRLGGRTEAFF. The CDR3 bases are TGTGCCAGCTTCACGCGCCTAGGGGGCCGGACTGAAGCTTTCTTT.

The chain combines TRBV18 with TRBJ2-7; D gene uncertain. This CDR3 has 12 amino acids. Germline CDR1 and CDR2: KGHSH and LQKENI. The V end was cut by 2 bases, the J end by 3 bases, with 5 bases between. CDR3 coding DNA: TGTGCCAGCTCACCAGCTAACTACGAGCAGTACTTC. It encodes CASSPANYEQYF.

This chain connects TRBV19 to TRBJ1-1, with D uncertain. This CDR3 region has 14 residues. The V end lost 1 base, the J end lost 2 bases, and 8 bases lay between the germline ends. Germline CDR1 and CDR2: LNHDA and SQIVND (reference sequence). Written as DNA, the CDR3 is TGTGCCAGTAGTATAGGGGCCAGAAACACTGAAGCTTTCTTT. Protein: CASSIGARNTEAFF.

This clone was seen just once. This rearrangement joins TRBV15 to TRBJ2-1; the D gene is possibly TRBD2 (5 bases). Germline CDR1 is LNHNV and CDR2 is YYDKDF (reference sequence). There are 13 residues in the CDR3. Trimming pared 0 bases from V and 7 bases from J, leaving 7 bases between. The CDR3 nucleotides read TGTGCCACCAGCAGAGATTCGGGAAATGAGCAGTTCTTC. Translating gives CATSRDSGNEQFF.

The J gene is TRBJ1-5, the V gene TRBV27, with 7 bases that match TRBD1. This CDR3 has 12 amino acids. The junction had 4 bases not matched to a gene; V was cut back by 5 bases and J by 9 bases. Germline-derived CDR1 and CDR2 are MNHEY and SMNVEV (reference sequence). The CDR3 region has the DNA TGTGCCAGCAGTACCCCAGGGGGGCCCCAGCATTTT. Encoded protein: CASSTPGGPQHF.

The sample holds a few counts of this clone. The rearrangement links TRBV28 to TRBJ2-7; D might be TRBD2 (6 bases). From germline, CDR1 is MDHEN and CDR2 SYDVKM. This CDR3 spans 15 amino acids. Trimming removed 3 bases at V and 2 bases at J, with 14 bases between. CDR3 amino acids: CASSLNRESTYEQYF. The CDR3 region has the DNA TGTGCCAGCAGTTTGAATCGGGAGTCTACCTACGAGCAGTACTTC.

The CDR3 DNA reads as TGCGCCAGCAGCCTGAGCAAGGACACCCAGGAGGGGAACACCGGGGAGCTGTTTTTT. Its translation: CASSLSKDTQEGNTGELFF. The rearrangement joins TRBV23-1 to TRBJ2-2; TRBD2 is a possible D gene (6 bases). TRBV23-1 has ORF status, its function being uncertain. This CDR3 region has 19 residues. V dropped 6 bases and J dropped 1 base, with 24 bases sitting between them.

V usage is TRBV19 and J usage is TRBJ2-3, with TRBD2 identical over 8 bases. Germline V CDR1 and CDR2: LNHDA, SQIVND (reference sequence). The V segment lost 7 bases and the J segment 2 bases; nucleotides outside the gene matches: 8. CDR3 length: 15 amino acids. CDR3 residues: CASIGTSGLTDTQYF. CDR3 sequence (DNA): TGTGCCAGTATCGGAACTAGCGGACTCACAGATACGCAGTATTTT.

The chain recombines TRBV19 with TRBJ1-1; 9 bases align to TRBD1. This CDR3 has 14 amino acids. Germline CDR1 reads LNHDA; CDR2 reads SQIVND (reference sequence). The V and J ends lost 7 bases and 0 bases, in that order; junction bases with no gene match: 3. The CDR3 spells CASTGDRVNTEAFF. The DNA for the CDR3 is TGTGCCAGTACGGGGGACAGGGTGAACACTGAAGCTTTCTTT. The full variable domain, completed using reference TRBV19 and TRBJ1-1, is DGGITQSPKYLFRKEGQNVTLSCEQNLNHDAMYWYRQDPGQGLRLIYYSQIVNDFQKGDIAEGYSVSREKKESFPLTVTSAQKNPTAFYLCASTGDRVNTEAFFGQGTRLTVV.

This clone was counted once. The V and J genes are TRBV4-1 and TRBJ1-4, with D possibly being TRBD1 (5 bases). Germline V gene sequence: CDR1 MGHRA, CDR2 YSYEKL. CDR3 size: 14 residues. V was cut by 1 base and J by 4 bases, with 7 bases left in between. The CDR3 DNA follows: TGCGCCAGCAGCCAAGGGGGACTTAATGAAAAACTGTTTTTT. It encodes CASSQGGLNEKLFF.

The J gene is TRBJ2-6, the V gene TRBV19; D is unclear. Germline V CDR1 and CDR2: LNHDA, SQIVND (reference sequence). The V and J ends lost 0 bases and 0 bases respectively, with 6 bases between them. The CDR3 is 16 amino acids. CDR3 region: CASSIETGSGANVLTF. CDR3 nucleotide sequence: TGTGCCAGTAGTATAGAAACGGGCTCTGGGGCCAACGTCCTGACTTTC.

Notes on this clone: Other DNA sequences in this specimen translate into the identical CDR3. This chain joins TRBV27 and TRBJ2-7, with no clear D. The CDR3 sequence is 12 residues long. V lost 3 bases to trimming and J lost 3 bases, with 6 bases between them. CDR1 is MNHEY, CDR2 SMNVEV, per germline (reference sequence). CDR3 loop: CASSFGGYEQYF. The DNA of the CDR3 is TGTGCCAGCAGTTTTGGCGGCTACGAGCAGTACTTC.

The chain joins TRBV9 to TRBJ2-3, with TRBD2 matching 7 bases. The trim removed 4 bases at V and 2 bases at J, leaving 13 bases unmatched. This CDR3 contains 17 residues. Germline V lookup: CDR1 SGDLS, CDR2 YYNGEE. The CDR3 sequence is CASSPRGLAEFTDTQYF. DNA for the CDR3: TGTGCCAGCAGCCCTCGGGGTCTAGCGGAGTTCACAGATACGCAGTATTTT. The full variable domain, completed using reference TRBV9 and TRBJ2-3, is DSGVTQTPKHLITATGQRVTLRCSPRSGDLSVYWYQQSLDQGLQFLIQYYNGEERAKGNILERFSAQQFPDLHSELNLSSLELGDSALYFCASSPRGLAEFTDTQYFGPGTRLTVL.

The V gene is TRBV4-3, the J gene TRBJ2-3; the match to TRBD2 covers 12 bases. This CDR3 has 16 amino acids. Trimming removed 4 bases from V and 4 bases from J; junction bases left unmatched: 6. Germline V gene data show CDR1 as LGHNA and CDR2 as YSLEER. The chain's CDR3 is CASSPRLAGVSDTQYF. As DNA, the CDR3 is TGCGCCAGCAGCCCAAGACTAGCGGGGGTCTCAGATACGCAGTATTTT.

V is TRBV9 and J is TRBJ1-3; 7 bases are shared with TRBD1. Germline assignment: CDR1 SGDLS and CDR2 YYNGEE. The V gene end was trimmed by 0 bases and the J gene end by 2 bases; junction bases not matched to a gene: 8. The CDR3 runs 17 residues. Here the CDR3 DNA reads TGTGCCAGCAGCGTAGGGGAGACCAGGGGGACTGGAAACACCATATATTTT. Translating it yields CASSVGETRGTGNTIYF.

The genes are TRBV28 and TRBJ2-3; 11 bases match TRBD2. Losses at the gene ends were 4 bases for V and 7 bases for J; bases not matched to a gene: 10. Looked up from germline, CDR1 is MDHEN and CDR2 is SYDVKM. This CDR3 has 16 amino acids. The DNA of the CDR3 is TGTGCCAGCAGTTCAAACCCAGGGACTAGCGGATATACGCAGTATTTT. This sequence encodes CASSSNPGTSGYTQYF. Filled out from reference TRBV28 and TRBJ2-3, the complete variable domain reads DVKVTQSSRYLVKRTGEKVFLECVQDMDHENMFWYRQDPGLGLRLIYFSYDVKMKEKGDIPEGYSVSREKKERFSLILESASTNQTSMYLCASSSNPGTSGYTQYFGPGTRLTVL.

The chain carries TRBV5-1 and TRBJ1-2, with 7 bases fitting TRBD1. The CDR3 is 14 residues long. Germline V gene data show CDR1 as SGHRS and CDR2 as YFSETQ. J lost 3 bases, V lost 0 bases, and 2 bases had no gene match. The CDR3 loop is CASSLGDSDYGYTF. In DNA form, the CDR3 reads TGCGCCAGCAGCTTGGGGGACAGCGACTATGGCTACACCTTC.

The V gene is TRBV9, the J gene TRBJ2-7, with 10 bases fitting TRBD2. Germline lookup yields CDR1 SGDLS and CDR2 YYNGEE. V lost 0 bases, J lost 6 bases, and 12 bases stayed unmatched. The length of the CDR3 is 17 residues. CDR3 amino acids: CASSVGAAGGPSLEQYF. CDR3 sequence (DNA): TGTGCCAGCAGCGTAGGGGCAGCGGGGGGGCCTTCTCTCGAGCAGTACTTC.

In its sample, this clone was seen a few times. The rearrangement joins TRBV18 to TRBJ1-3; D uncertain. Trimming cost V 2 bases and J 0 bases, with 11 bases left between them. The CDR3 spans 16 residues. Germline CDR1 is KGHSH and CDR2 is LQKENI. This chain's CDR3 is CASSPESLSSGNTIYF. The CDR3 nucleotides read TGTGCCAGCTCACCAGAGTCCCTCTCCTCTGGAAACACCATATATTTT.

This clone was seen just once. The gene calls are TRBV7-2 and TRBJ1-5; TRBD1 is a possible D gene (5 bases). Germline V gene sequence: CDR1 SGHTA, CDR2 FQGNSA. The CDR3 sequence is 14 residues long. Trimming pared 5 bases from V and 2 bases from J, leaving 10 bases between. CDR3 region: CASSAGGGNQPQHF. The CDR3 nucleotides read TGTGCCAGCAGCGCCGGGGGTGGCAATCAGCCCCAGCATTTT.

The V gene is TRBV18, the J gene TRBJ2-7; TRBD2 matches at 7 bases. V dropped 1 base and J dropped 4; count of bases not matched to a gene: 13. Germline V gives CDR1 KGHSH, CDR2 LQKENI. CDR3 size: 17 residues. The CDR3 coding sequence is TGTGCCAGCTCACCACTACCCGGGGAGGGCAGTTGGTACGAGCAGTACTTC. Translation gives CASSPLPGEGSWYEQYF.

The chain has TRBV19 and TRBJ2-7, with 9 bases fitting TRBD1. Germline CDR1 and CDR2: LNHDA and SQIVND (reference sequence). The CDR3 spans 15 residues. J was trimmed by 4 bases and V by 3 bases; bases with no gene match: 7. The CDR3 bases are TGTGCCAGTAGTATGGGAACAGGGGGCTTATACGAGCAGTACTTC. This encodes CASSMGTGGLYEQYF.

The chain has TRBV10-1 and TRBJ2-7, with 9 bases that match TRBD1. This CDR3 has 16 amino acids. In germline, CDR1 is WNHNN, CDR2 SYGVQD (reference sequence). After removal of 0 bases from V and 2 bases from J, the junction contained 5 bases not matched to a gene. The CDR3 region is CASSESGQGIPYEQYF. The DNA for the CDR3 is TGCGCCAGCAGTGAGTCAGGACAGGGGATTCCCTACGAGCAGTACTTC.

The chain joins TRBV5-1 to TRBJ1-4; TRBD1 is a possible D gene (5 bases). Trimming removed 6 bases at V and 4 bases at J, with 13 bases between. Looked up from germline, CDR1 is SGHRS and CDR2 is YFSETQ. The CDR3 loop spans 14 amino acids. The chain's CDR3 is CASNLRGGNEKLFF. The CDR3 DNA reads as TGCGCCAGCAATTTAAGGGGCGGTAATGAAAAACTGTTTTTT.